Presented here are 18 T cell receptor beta chains from one specimen sequenced in a study of T cells after posttransplantation cyclophosphamide. Treatment was busulfan-fludarabine conditioning, a marrow graft, and cyclophosphamide on days +3 and +4. Sequencing used immunoSEQ multiplex PCR; TCRdb keeps in-frame clones, though not all of them. The profile covers about 1,400 clones, none occurring a single time. The input for sequencing was PBMCs, taken after an allogeneic stem cell transplant with post-transplant cyclophosphamide. Receptor source: a male patient aged 25 to 39 who received an allogeneic stem cell transplant from a related donor, was CMV-positive, and had acute GVHD only. Some T cells could come from the graft donor.

This clone came up many times. The chain joins TRBV9 to TRBJ2-5, with TRBD2 matching 7 bases. Germline loops: CDR1 SGDLS, CDR2 YYNGEE. Trimming took 0 bases from V and 1 from J; bases not matched to a gene: 6. This CDR3 comprises 16 residues. CDR3 region: CASSVVGSGPQETQYF. As DNA, the CDR3 is TGTGCCAGCAGCGTAGTTGGTAGCGGGCCCCAAGAGACCCAGTACTTC.

This clone has more than one count but fewer than ten. V usage is TRBV29-1 and J usage is TRBJ1-2; 8 bases align to TRBD1. Germline V gives CDR1 SQVTM, CDR2 ANQGSEA. This CDR3 region has 15 residues. J was trimmed by 4 bases and V by 6 bases; bases with no gene match: 13. In DNA, the CDR3 is TGCAGCGTCGATCTGGACAGGGAGGGAGGCTATGGCTACACCTTC. Amino acids: CSVDLDREGGYGYTF.

This clone has a count of ten or more. The J gene is TRBJ2-2, the V gene TRBV30, with D tentatively TRBD1 (6 bases). Deletions cut 0 bases from V and 4 bases from J, with 9 bases between. CDR3 length: 14 residues. Germline-derived CDR1 and CDR2 are GTSNPN and SVGIG (reference sequence). In DNA, the CDR3 is TGTGCCTGGAGTGTTAGGGGGTCCACCGGGGAGCTGTTTTTT. It yields the protein CAWSVRGSTGELFF.

This clone was found many times. V and J are TRBV6-6 and TRBJ2-3, with 7 bases matching TRBD2. Looked up from germline, CDR1 is MNHNY and CDR2 is SVGAGI (reference sequence). J was trimmed by 4 bases and V by 0 bases; bases with no gene match: 4. The CDR3 extends over 15 amino acids. In DNA, the CDR3 is TGTGCCAGCAGTTACTCGACGGGGGGATCAGATACGCAGTATTTT. This sequence encodes CASSYSTGGSDTQYF.

This clone is termed medium-sized (0.01 to 0.1%). The chain couples TRBV24-1 to TRBJ2-1; 11 bases fit TRBD2. With 5 bases clipped from V and 4 bases from J, the junction kept 0 bases outside the gene matches. The CDR3 covers 14 residues. Germline values: CDR1 KGHDR, CDR2 SFDVKD. The CDR3 reads CATSGLAGYNEQFF. The DNA for the CDR3 is TGTGCCACCAGTGGACTAGCGGGGTACAATGAGCAGTTCTTC.

This clone was counted many times. The V gene is TRBV5-6, the J gene TRBJ2-5; 12 bases are a match to TRBD1. J gave up 4 bases and V 6 bases, and 7 bases lay outside the gene matches. The CDR3 covers 15 residues. The germline CDR1 and CDR2 sequences are SGHDT and YYEEEE. The CDR3 region has the DNA TGTGCCAGCACTTGGGACAGGGGGCCGGGAGAGACCCAGTACTTC. Translating gives CASTWDRGPGETQYF. Based on the CDR3 plus reference TRBV5-6 and TRBJ2-5, the full variable domain is DAGVTQSPTHLIKTRGQQVTLRCSPKSGHDTVSWYQQALGQGPQFIFQYYEEEERQRGNFPDRFSGHQFPNYSSELNVNALLLGDSALYLCASTWDRGPGETQYFGPGTRLLVL.

There are many counts of this clone. The chain joins TRBV6-1 to TRBJ1-1, with D hard to call. Trimming stripped 2 bases from V and 7 bases from J, with 11 bases between. This CDR3 is 13 amino acids long. Per germline, CDR1 MNHNS and CDR2 SASEGT. The CDR3 reads CASSEQLGLEAFF. The CDR3 region has the DNA TGTGCCAGCAGTGAACAGCTAGGACTTGAAGCTTTCTTT.

Many counts were recorded for this clone. The V and J genes are TRBV14 and TRBJ2-3, with D perhaps TRBD2 (6 bases). The CDR3 loop spans 16 amino acids. Trimming removed 2 bases from V and 6 bases from J, with 18 bases in between. In germline, CDR1 is SGHDN, CDR2 FVKESK. CDR3: CASSQSRGTVGDTQYF. In nucleotides, the CDR3 is TGTGCCAGCAGCCAATCGCGGGGCACCGTCGGGGATACGCAGTATTTT.

At least ten counts were recorded for this clone. The chain is built from TRBV6-2 or TRBV6-3 and TRBJ2-5, with TRBD2 identical over 7 bases. Germline V lookup: CDR1 MNHEY, CDR2 SVGEGT. This CDR3 has 15 residues. J lost 1 base, V lost 1 base, and 3 bases had no gene match. CDR3 nucleotides: TGTGCCAGCAGTTACTTGGGACTACCCCAAGAGACCCAGTACTTC. Its protein product is CASSYLGLPQETQYF.

This clone appeared many times. The chain is built from TRBV11-2 and TRBJ1-5; D possibly corresponds to TRBD1 (6 bases). V lost 0 bases to trimming and J lost 7 bases, with 19 bases between them. Germline loops: CDR1 SGHAT, CDR2 FQNNGV. The CDR3 has 17 residues. The CDR3, as DNA: TGTGCCAGCAGCTTAGATTCTACAGGGCATTGGGCACAGCCCCAGCATTTT. Its translation: CASSLDSTGHWAQPQHF.

Judged by abundance, this clone is medium-sized. The chain links TRBV10-3 to TRBJ1-2, with 10 bases that match TRBD1. Germline V gene sequence: CDR1 ENHRY, CDR2 SYGVKD. J lost 8 bases, V lost 4 bases, and 7 bases had no gene match. This CDR3 is built from 14 residues. CDR3 nucleotide sequence: TGTGCCATCAGTGCCGGGACAGGGGCCTTCGGCTACACCTTC. It specifies CAISAGTGAFGYTF.

By frequency in the sample, this clone is medium-sized (0.01 to 0.1%). CDR3 sequence: CASSSLAGGPHEQFF. CDR3 sequence (DNA): TGTGCCAGCAGCTCCCTAGCGGGGGGGCCACACGAGCAGTTCTTC. The chain combines TRBV7-2 with TRBJ2-1; 12 bases align to TRBD2. The germline V gene encodes CDR1 SGHTA and CDR2 FQGNSA. This CDR3 is 15 amino acids long. Losses at the gene ends were 4 bases for V and 10 bases for J; bases not matched to a gene: 8.

This clone was counted between two and nine times. This chain connects TRBV4-3 to TRBJ2-6; a weak D match, TRBD2 (7 bases). This CDR3 comprises 22 residues. Germline CDR1 LGHNA, CDR2 YSLEER. V dropped 0 bases and J dropped 2 bases, with 26 bases sitting between them. The CDR3 protein is CASSQDLGGVDSLFAGANVLTF. The CDR3 DNA sequence: TGCGCCAGCAGCCAAGATCTTGGGGGGGTGGACAGTTTATTTGCTGGGGCCAACGTCCTGACTTTC.

This clone is deemed medium-sized. Here the CDR3 reads CASTTTGGGNAFF. CDR3 bases: TGTGCCAGCACTACGACAGGGGGCGGGAATGCTTTCTTT. The gene calls are TRBV12-3 or TRBV12-4 and TRBJ1-1; TRBD1 matches 10 bases. This CDR3 has 13 amino acids. V lost 7 bases, J lost 11 bases, and 10 bases stayed unmatched.

By share, this clone ranks as medium-sized (0.01 to 0.1%). This chain uses TRBV19 with TRBJ2-4, with D possibly being TRBD1 (6 bases). There are 14 residues in the CDR3. Per germline, CDR1 LNHDA and CDR2 SQIVND (reference sequence). Deletions cut 3 bases from V and 9 bases from J, with 15 bases between. The CDR3 sequence is CASSIGTQGTIQYF. CDR3 nucleotide sequence: TGTGCCAGTAGTATCGGGACACAGGGTACCATTCAGTACTTC.

This clone has more than one count but fewer than ten. CDR3 nucleotide sequence: TGCAGTGCTCGAGGGGTGCGGGAGCAGTACTTC. Translation gives CSARGVREQYF. The chain combines TRBV20-1 with TRBJ2-7; perhaps D is TRBD1 or TRBD2 (5 bases each). Trimming took off 5 bases at V and 7 bases at J, with 12 bases between the two ends. Looked up from germline, CDR1 is DFQATT and CDR2 is SNEGSKA (reference sequence). CDR3 length: 11 amino acids.

Sample share makes this clone medium-sized. CDR3 loop: CAISESTVLNSPLHF. CDR3 nucleotide sequence: TGTGCCATCAGTGAGTCAACAGTTTTGAATTCACCCCTCCACTTT. V gene TRBV10-3 combines with J gene TRBJ1-6; D unclear. Germline V gene lookup returns CDR1 ENHRY and CDR2 SYGVKD. CDR3 length: 15 residues. V was pared by 0 bases and J by 7 bases, with 10 bases between.

This clone ranks as medium-sized. The chain carries TRBV4-3 and TRBJ1-5; 7 nucleotides line up with TRBD1. V was pared by 4 bases and J by 3 bases, with 9 bases of the junction left unmatched. The CDR3 has 16 residues. Germline lookup yields CDR1 LGHNA and CDR2 YSLEER. CDR3 loop: CASSLKDDRDNQPQHF. CDR3 bases: TGCGCCAGCAGCCTGAAAGACGACAGGGACAATCAGCCCCAGCATTTT.